Each of the 28 T cell receptor beta chains below was sequenced from the same sample in a study of technical replicates of blood from several donors listed by TCRdb under 2017. Library preparation was by the immunoSEQ multiplex PCR assay. TCRdb limited this immuneACCESS table to in-frame rearrangements with V and J called. A share of clones is missing; checked studies link under half to unresolved V genes, and the rest is unexplained. This sample holds over 80,000 clones; 96% were observed only once. 0.36% of the sample lies in the top ten. Sample: T cells isolated from PBMCs. All receptors derive from a human donor in good health.

J is TRBJ1-5 and V is TRBV28; TRBD1 might be the D (5 bases). The V end lost 6 bases, the J end lost 9 bases, and 6 bases lay between the germline ends. Germline CDR1 reads MDHEN; CDR2 reads SYDVKM. The CDR3 is made up of 10 amino acids. CDR3 region: CASSQGPQHF. For the CDR3, the DNA is TGTGCCAGCAGCCAGGGGCCCCAGCATTTT.

CDR3 bases: TGTGCCAGCAGTTTTGAAGGTGGCGGGTACACTGAAGCTTTCTTT. This codes for CASSFEGGGYTEAFF. This chain links TRBV28 with TRBJ1-1; D gene unclear. V lost 3 bases and J 3 bases, leaving 14 bases between the germline ends. The CDR3 is 15 amino acids. The germline V gene has CDR1 MDHEN and CDR2 SYDVKM.

The chain recombines TRBV6-5 with TRBJ2-7; 7 bases match TRBD1. The V segment lost 2 bases and the J segment 4 bases; nucleotides outside the gene matches: 8. Germline CDR1 MNHEY, CDR2 SVGAGI. The CDR3 covers 15 residues. The chain's CDR3 is CASSYRRGIGYEQYF. CDR3 in DNA: TGTGCCAGCAGTTACCGCAGGGGGATCGGGTACGAGCAGTACTTC.

The CDR3 bases are TGTGCCAGCAGCTTAATACTAGCGGGGAAGGAGACCCAGTACTTC. The encoded protein is CASSLILAGKETQYF. V and J are TRBV11-2 and TRBJ2-5, with TRBD2 identical over 10 bases. The CDR3 contains 15 residues. V lost 2 bases, J lost 5 bases, and 5 bases stayed unmatched. The germline gives CDR1 SGHAT, CDR2 FQNNGV.

This clone was observed once. The rearrangement links TRBV7-2 to TRBJ2-2; possibly TRBD1 for D (5 bases). CDR1 SGHTA and CDR2 FQGNSA come from the germline V gene. The CDR3 extends over 14 amino acids. V lost 3 bases and J 3 bases, leaving 8 bases between the germline ends. As DNA, the CDR3 is TGTGCCAGCAGCTTTGACAGATACACCGGGGAGCTGTTTTTT. Amino acids: CASSFDRYTGELFF.

This sequence joins TRBV28 and TRBJ1-2; 8 bases are a match to TRBD1. Germline values: CDR1 MDHEN, CDR2 SYDVKM. V lost 3 bases and J lost 5; bases outside the gene matches: 11. The CDR3 runs 16 residues. CDR3 region: CASSFPAGQDIYGYTF. The CDR3, as DNA: TGTGCCAGCAGTTTCCCTGCGGGACAGGATATATATGGCTACACCTTC.

This chain connects TRBV25-1 to TRBJ2-1; D is ambiguous. Germline CDR1 and CDR2: MGHDK and SYGVNS. The CDR3 totals 11 residues. The V gene lost 1 base and the J gene lost 9 bases, with 4 bases spanning the gap. The CDR3 coding sequence is TGTGCCAGCAGTGAATTCAGTGAGCAGTTCTTC. Protein sequence: CASSEFSEQFF.

The CDR3 sequence is CAGYNTIYEQYF. CDR3 bases: TGTGCCGGTTATAACACCATATACGAGCAGTACTTC. The chain joins TRBV6-1 to TRBJ2-7; unclear D gene. Trimming took 11 bases from V and 4 from J, leaving 15 bases between them. The CDR3 contains 12 residues. Germline V lookup: CDR1 MNHNS, CDR2 SASEGT.

The J gene is TRBJ2-5, the V gene TRBV7-6; D might be TRBD1 (9 bases). Looked up from germline, CDR1 is SGHVS and CDR2 is FNYEAQ. V was cut by 5 bases and J by 7 bases, with 26 bases left in between. This CDR3 spans 17 amino acids. CDR3 sequence reads: CASSNDRGGLERGTQYF. CDR3 DNA sequence: TGTGCCAGCAGCAATGACAGGGGGGGACTAGAGCGGGGGACCCAGTACTTC. The full variable domain, rest sourced from reference TRBV7-6 and TRBJ2-5, is GAGVSQSPRYKVTKRGQDVALRCDPISGHVSLYWYRQALGQGPEFLTYFNYEAQQDKSGLPNDRFSAERPEGSISTLTIQRTEQRDSAMYRCASSNDRGGLERGTQYFGPGTRLLVL.

A remark on this clone: Compared with germline, one end of the junction differs, possibly owing to a read error. This chain links TRBV7-7 with TRBJ2-2; tentative D call: TRBD2 (6 bases). Germline lookup yields CDR1 SSHAT and CDR2 FNYEAQ (reference sequence). The CDR3 runs to 13 residues. The CDR3: CASSGTSNGELFF. The DNA of the CDR3 is TGTGCTAGCAGCGGAACTAGCAACGGGGAGCTGTTTTTT.

The chain employs TRBV29-1 and TRBJ1-3; D remains ambiguous. This CDR3 spans 13 amino acids. V lost 5 bases to trimming and J lost 4 bases, with 12 bases between them. The V gene's germline CDR1 is SQVTM and CDR2 ANQGSEA. The CDR3 region has the DNA TGCAGCGTTTTCTACTTGGAGGGAAACACCATATATTTT. It codes for CSVFYLEGNTIYF. Full variable domain (remainder filled in from reference TRBV29-1 and TRBJ1-3): SAVISQKPSRDICQRGTSLTIQCQVDSQVTMMFWYRQQPGQSLTLIATANQGSEATYESGFVIDKFPISRPNLTFSTLTVSNMSPEDSSIYLCSVFYLEGNTIYFGEGSWLTVV.

This chain connects TRBV5-7 to TRBJ2-2, with 7 bases matching TRBD1. TRBV5-7 is annotated as an ORF whose role is uncertain. V lost 0 bases and J lost 4; bases outside the gene matches: 6. The CDR3 runs to 16 residues. CDR3 nucleotide sequence: TGTGCCAGCAGCTTGGAGTTAACAGGGGCCACCGGGGAGCTGTTTTTT. Its protein is CASSLELTGATGELFF.

The V and J genes are TRBV2 and TRBJ1-1, with a weak D call TRBD1 (5 bases). There are 14 residues in the CDR3. V lost 4 bases and J lost 5, with 14 bases in between. CDR1 and CDR2 (germline): SNHLY, FYNNEI. The CDR3 loop reads CASSGPGLVTEAFF. The CDR3 DNA follows: TGTGCCAGCAGTGGTCCAGGGTTAGTAACTGAAGCTTTCTTT.

The chain is built from TRBV9 and TRBJ1-2; TRBD1 matches at 10 bases. Unmatched junction bases numbered 3, after V lost 0 bases and J lost 7 bases. Per the germline V gene, CDR1 is SGDLS and CDR2 is YYNGEE. The CDR3 covers 14 residues. The CDR3, as DNA: TGTGCCAGCAGCGTAGGCAGGACAGGGGGTGGCTACACCTTC. Its translation is CASSVGRTGGGYTF.

Only one count was recorded for this clone. The chain combines TRBV6-6 with TRBJ2-2; D not resolved. Trimming took 0 bases from V and 6 from J, leaving 5 bases between them. Germline CDR1 is MNHNY and CDR2 is SVGAGI (reference sequence). The CDR3 runs 13 residues. As DNA, the CDR3 is TGTGCCAGCAGTTACTCGGCATCCGGGGAGCTGTTTTTT. Amino acids: CASSYSASGELFF.

In this sample, this clone turned up a few times. The J gene is TRBJ2-3, the V gene TRBV6-5; TRBD2 matches at 9 bases. CDR1 and CDR2 from the germline V gene are MNHEY and SVGAGI. The CDR3 has 14 amino acids. V was clipped by 5 bases and J by 2 bases; unmatched bases: 2. CDR3: CASSSGRFTDTQYF. CDR3 nucleotide sequence: TGTGCCAGCAGTAGCGGGAGGTTCACAGATACGCAGTATTTT.

The V call is TRBV25-1, the J call TRBJ2-1; D gene ambiguous. CDR3 size: 15 residues. The germline V and J ends were trimmed by 3 bases and 4 bases, with 13 bases remaining between them. Germline assignment: CDR1 MGHDK and CDR2 SYGVNS. CDR3 region: CASSDPGVGYNEQFF. The CDR3 DNA reads as TGTGCCAGCAGTGATCCCGGAGTCGGATACAATGAGCAGTTCTTC.

The chain carries TRBV20-1 and TRBJ2-7; no definite D call. From germline, CDR1 is DFQATT and CDR2 SNEGSKA (reference sequence). Trimming stripped 3 bases from V and 6 bases from J, with 9 bases between. The CDR3 totals 11 residues. In DNA, the CDR3 is TGCAGTGCTAGTGGGCTGTTCGAGCAGTACTTC. It is translated as CSASGLFEQYF.

CDR3 sequence: CASSPNRGQPQHF. The CDR3 coding sequence is TGCGCCAGCAGTCCAAACAGGGGTCAGCCCCAGCATTTT. V is TRBV10-1 and J is TRBJ1-5; TRBD1 matches 7 bases. CDR1 and CDR2 (germline): WNHNN, SYGVQD (reference sequence). Trimming removed 5 bases from V and 6 bases from J; junction bases left unmatched: 4. The CDR3 has 13 residues.

The CDR3 sequence is CASSPRQGSTDTQYF. The CDR3 region has the DNA TGTGCCAGCAGCCCAAGGCAGGGAAGCACAGATACGCAGTATTTT. This chain joins TRBV7-6 and TRBJ2-3; perhaps TRBD1 as D (5 bases). The CDR3 length is 15 residues. The germline CDR1 and CDR2 sequences are SGHVS and FNYEAQ. V gave up 5 bases and J gave up 0 bases, with 12 bases separating them. Based on the CDR3 plus reference TRBV7-6 and TRBJ2-3, the full variable domain is GAGVSQSPRYKVTKRGQDVALRCDPISGHVSLYWYRQALGQGPEFLTYFNYEAQQDKSGLPNDRFSAERPEGSISTLTIQRTEQRDSAMYRCASSPRQGSTDTQYFGPGTRLTVL.

This clone came up a few times. V is TRBV5-6 and J is TRBJ1-1; D call uncertain. V lost 0 bases, J lost 0 bases, and 3 bases lay in between. The CDR3 totals 13 residues. Germline values: CDR1 SGHDT, CDR2 YYEEEE. In DNA form, the CDR3 reads TGTGCCAGCAGCTTGGTATTGAACACTGAAGCTTTCTTT. Amino acid sequence: CASSLVLNTEAFF. Supplemented by reference TRBV5-6 and TRBJ1-1, the full variable domain reads DAGVTQSPTHLIKTRGQQVTLRCSPKSGHDTVSWYQQALGQGPQFIFQYYEEEERQRGNFPDRFSGHQFPNYSSELNVNALLLGDSALYLCASSLVLNTEAFFGQGTRLTVV.

The chain recombines TRBV19 with TRBJ2-2; 8 positions agree with TRBD2. The V gene end was trimmed by 5 bases and the J gene end by 4 bases; junction bases not matched to a gene: 9. From germline, CDR1 is LNHDA and CDR2 SQIVND (reference sequence). CDR3 length equals 16 residues. The CDR3 region has the DNA TGTGCCAGTAGTCCCTGGGGACTAGTAAGCACCGGGGAGCTGTTTTTT. Its protein is CASSPWGLVSTGELFF.

The CDR3 here is CASSLVLTGGPSVDTQYF. Written as DNA, the CDR3 is TGTGCCAGCAGCTTGGTATTAACGGGAGGGCCTTCAGTAGATACGCAGTATTTT. The genes are TRBV7-2 and TRBJ2-3; the match to TRBD2 covers 8 bases. V shed 3 bases, J shed 5 bases, and the junction held 16 bases outside the gene matches. Germline V gene lookup returns CDR1 SGHTA and CDR2 FQGNSA. The CDR3 length is 18 residues.

The chain uses TRBV2 and TRBJ2-1, with TRBD1 matching 7 bases. The junction had 1 base not matched to a gene; V was cut back by 5 bases and J by 6 bases. The CDR3 has 12 residues. Looked up from germline, CDR1 is SNHLY and CDR2 is FYNNEI. The CDR3 protein is CASSRTGNEQFF. CDR3 sequence (DNA): TGTGCCAGCAGTCGGACAGGCAATGAGCAGTTCTTC. Full variable domain (rest looked up from reference TRBV2 and TRBJ2-1): EPEVTQTPSHQVTQMGQEVILRCVPISNHLYFYWYRQILGQKVEFLVSFYNNEISEKSEIFDDQFSVERPDGSNFTLKIRSTKLEDSAMYFCASSRTGNEQFFGPGTRLTVL.

This rearrangement joins TRBV6-5 to TRBJ2-7; 9 nucleotides agree with TRBD1. The CDR3 length is 14 residues. The V gene's germline CDR1 is MNHEY and CDR2 SVGAGI. Unmatched junction bases numbered 10, after V lost 7 bases and J lost 6 bases. The CDR3: CASNAGQGDGEQYF. The CDR3 DNA is TGTGCCAGCAACGCGGGACAGGGAGACGGCGAGCAGTACTTC.

The V call is TRBV5-1, the J call TRBJ2-2; perhaps TRBD1 as D (5 bases). V lost 0 bases and J lost 0, with 6 bases in between. The CDR3 runs 15 residues. CDR1 and CDR2 (germline): SGHRS, YFSETQ. The CDR3 loop is CASSLDRPNTGELFF. The CDR3 coding sequence is TGCGCCAGCAGCTTGGACAGGCCGAACACCGGGGAGCTGTTTTTT.

This chain links TRBV6-5 with TRBJ1-1; 7 nucleotides match TRBD1. The V gene end was trimmed by 6 bases and the J gene end by 0 bases; junction bases not matched to a gene: 4. Germline lookup yields CDR1 MNHEY and CDR2 SVGAGI. The CDR3 extends over 14 amino acids. The CDR3 DNA follows: TGTGCCAGCAGCTATACAGGGGTGAACACTGAAGCTTTCTTT. Protein product: CASSYTGVNTEAFF.

This chain links TRBV27 with TRBJ2-2; 11 bases fit TRBD2. With V trimmed by 6 bases and J by 6 bases, 3 bases remained unmatched. The CDR3 sequence is 14 residues long. CDR1 MNHEY and CDR2 SMNVEV come from the germline V gene (reference sequence). DNA for the CDR3: TGTGCCAGCAGGACTAGCGGGATCTCCGGGGAGCTGTTTTTT. Translated: CASRTSGISGELFF.